This T cell receptor (beta chain) comes out of a study of T cells after posttransplantation cyclophosphamide. Produced via immunoSEQ multiplex PCR; TCRdb's table is partial and in-frame only. The sample has some 43,000 clones, 90% seen once. This CDR3 has 14 residues. Germline-derived CDR1 and CDR2 are MGHRA and YSYEKL. V lost 3 bases and J lost 8, with 16 bases in between. A marrow graft followed busulfan-fludarabine conditioning, with cyclophosphamide on days +3 and +4. The chain carries TRBV4-1 and TRBJ1-2; tentative D call: TRBD1 (6 bases). The starting material was PBMCs, obtained 55 to 70 days after allogeneic stem cell transplant with posttransplant cyclophosphamide. This clonotype originated in a male patient aged 60-70 years who received an allogeneic stem cell transplant from a related donor and was CMV-positive. The graft donor may be the source of some T cells. The CDR3 region has the DNA TGCGCCAGCAGCCAGGTGGACAGTCTTCGGGGCTACACCTTC. This gives the protein CASSQVDSLRGYTF.